The sequence of this T cell receptor beta chain was determined in a study of CD4 T cells in relation to SARS-CoV-2 and coronaviruses. Study observations and caveats: SARS-CoV-2-driven expansion was significantly weaker in crossreactive than monoreactive clones.

With regard to this clone: The antigen remains unidentified.

The CDR3 has 15 residues. Per the germline V gene, CDR1 is SGHRS and CDR2 is YFSETQ. V dropped 3 bases and J dropped 3; count of bases not matched to a gene: 6. Profiled with immunoSEQ multiplex PCR; TCRdb holds only in-frame clones, not every one. The sample has tens of thousands of clones, more than 70% seen once. The unexposed donors gave CD4+ T cells in about 2010-2019, prior to COVID-19. CD4+ T cells were isolated from the cells after more than nine days of culture. Sequencing was done on a sample of CD4+ T cells from PBMCs, cultured in vitro. V usage is TRBV5-1 and J usage is TRBJ2-7, with TRBD1 identical over 10 bases. The clonotype was recovered from a human donor in good health. In nucleotides, the CDR3 is TGCGCCAGCAGCTCTGGACAGGGGGTGATCTACGAGCAGTACTTC. Its protein product is CASSSGQGVIYEQYF.